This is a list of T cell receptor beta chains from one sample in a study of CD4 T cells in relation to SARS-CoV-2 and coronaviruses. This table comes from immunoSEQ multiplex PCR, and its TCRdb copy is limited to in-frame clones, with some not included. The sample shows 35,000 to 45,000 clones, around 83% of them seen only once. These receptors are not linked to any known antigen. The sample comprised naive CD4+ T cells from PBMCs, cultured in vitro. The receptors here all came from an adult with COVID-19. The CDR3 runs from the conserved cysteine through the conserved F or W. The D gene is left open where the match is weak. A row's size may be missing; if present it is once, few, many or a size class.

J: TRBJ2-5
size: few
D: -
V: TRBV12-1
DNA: TGTGCCAGCAGCTTACTTCCGGACAGCTGGGGTAAAGAGACCCAGTACTTC
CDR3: CASSLLPDSWGKETQYF

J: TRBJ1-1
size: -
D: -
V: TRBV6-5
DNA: TGTGCCAGCAGTTACTCAGGTACAGGGAACACTGAAGCTTTCTTT
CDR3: CASSYSGTGNTEAFF

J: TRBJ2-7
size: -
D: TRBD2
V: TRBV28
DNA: TGTGCCAGCAGTGCTTACCTTGGCGGGAGGGGGTACGAGCAGTACTTC
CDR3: CASSAYLGGRGYEQYF

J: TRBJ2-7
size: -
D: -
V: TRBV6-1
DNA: TGTGCCAGCAGTGACGGGCTAGTCGAGCAGTACTTC
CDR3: CASSDGLVEQYF

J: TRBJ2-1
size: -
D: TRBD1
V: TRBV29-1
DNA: TGCAGCGTCCGGGGCAGGGGGCCGGGAAAATACAATGAGCAGTTCTTC
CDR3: CSVRGRGPGKYNEQFF

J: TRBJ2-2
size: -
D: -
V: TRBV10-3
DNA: TGTGCCATCAATAAGGCCGGGGAGCTGTTTTTT
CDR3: CAINKAGELFF

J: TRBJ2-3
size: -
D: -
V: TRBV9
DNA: TGTGCCAGCAGCTTCCGACAGGCTAGTATAGATACGCAGTATTTT
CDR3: CASSFRQASIDTQYF

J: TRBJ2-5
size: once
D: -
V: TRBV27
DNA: TGTGCCAGCAGTTTCATTGGGAACAAACGACGAGAGACCCAGTACTTC
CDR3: CASSFIGNKRRETQYF

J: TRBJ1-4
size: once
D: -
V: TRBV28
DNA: TGTGCCAGCAGCACCCAGGGACTTGGGGAAAAACTGTTTTTT
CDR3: CASSTQGLGEKLFF

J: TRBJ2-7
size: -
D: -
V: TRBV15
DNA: TGTGCCACCAGCAGAGACGGCCACGAGCAGTACTTC
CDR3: CATSRDGHEQYF

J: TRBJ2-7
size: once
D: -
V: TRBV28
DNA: TGTGCCAGCAGTTTTCCGGGACACTCCTACGAGCAGTACTTC
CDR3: CASSFPGHSYEQYF

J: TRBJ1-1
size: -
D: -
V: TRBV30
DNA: TGTGCCTTCTCCCCAGCAGGCTGGCACACTGAAGCTTTCTTT
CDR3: CAFSPAGWHTEAFF

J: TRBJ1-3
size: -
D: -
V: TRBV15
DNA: TGTGCCACCAGCAGAGATCAGGGAAGAAGAAACACCATATATTTT
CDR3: CATSRDQGRRNTIYF

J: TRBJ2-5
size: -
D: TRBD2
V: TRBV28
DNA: TGTGCCAGCAGCCCGGGACTAGCGGGAATGGAGACCCAGTACTTC
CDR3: CASSPGLAGMETQYF

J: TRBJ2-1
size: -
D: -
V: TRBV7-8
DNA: TGTGCCAGCAGCGACGAAGGGGCTCCCTCTGATGAGCAGTTCTTC
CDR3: CASSDEGAPSDEQFF

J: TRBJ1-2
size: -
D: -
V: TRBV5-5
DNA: TGTGCCAGCAGCTTTGAGACAGACTATGGCTACACCTTC
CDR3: CASSFETDYGYTF

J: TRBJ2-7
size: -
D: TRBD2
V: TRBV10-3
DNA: TGTGCCATCAGCCGGATGTCGCGGGAGGGCAGCTACGAGCAGTACTTC
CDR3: CAISRMSREGSYEQYF

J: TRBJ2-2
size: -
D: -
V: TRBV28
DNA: TGTGCCAGCAGTCAGGACTTTTCCACCGCGAACACCGGGGAGCTGTTTTTT
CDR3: CASSQDFSTANTGELFF

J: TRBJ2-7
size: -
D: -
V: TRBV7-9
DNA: TGTGCCAGCAGCCAAATGGGACACCGCCAGAACGAGCAGTACTTC
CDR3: CASSQMGHRQNEQYF

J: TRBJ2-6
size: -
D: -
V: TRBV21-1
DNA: TGTGCCAGCAGCAACGGGACTAGCGGGGTCTCTGGGGCCAACGTCCTGACTTTC
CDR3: CASSNGTSGVSGANVLTF

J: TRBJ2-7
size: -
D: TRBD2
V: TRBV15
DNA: TGTGCCACCAGCAGAGCTCCTAGGACTAGCGGATACGAGCAGTACTTC
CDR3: CATSRAPRTSGYEQYF

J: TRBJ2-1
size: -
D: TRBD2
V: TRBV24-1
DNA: TGTGCCACCAGTGATTCCCAAGCGGGAGACTACAATGAGCAGTTCTTC
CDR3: CATSDSQAGDYNEQFF

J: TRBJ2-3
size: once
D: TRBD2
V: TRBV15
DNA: TGTGCCACCGCGAGCGGGAGGGCCACAGATACGCAGTATTTT
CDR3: CATASGRATDTQYF

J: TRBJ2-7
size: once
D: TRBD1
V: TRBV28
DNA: TGTGCCAGCAGACACACAGGGGGAAACCGGGGCGAGCAGTACTTC
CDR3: CASRHTGGNRGEQYF

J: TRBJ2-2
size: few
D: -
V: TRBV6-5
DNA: TGTGCCAGCAGTAGGGGCACCGGGGAGCTGTTTTTT
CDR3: CASSRGTGELFF

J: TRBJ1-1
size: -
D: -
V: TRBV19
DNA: TGTGCCAGTAGTATGGGGACCCCGGGGGCTTTCTTT
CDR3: CASSMGTPGAFF

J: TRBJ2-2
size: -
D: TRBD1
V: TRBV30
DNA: TGTGCCTGGGGACAGGGGAAGAACACCGGGGAGCTGTTTTTT
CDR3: CAWGQGKNTGELFF

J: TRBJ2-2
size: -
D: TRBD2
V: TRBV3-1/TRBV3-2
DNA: TGTGCCAGCAGCCTATGGCTAGCGGGGGGAACCGGGGAGCTGTTTTTT
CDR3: CASSLWLAGGTGELFF

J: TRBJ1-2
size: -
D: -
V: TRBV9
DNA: TGTGCCAGCAGCGTAGTGTCCGGGGACTCTCCGTGGGGCTACACCTTC
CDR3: CASSVVSGDSPWGYTF

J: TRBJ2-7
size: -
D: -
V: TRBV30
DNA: TGTGCCTGGAGTGGAGTCTGGGAGCAGTACTTC
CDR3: CAWSGVWEQYF

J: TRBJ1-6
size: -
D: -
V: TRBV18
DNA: TGTGCCAGCTCACCTGATGGACAGCCACTCGGGTCACCCCTCCACTTT
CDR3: CASSPDGQPLGSPLHF

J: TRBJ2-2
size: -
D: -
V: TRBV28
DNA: TGTGCCAGCAGTTCGGGGACCACCGGGGAGCTGTTTTTT
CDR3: CASSSGTTGELFF

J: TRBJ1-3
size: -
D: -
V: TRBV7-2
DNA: TGTGCCAGCAGCTACAGCCAGGGTCCTGGAAACACCATATATTTT
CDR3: CASSYSQGPGNTIYF

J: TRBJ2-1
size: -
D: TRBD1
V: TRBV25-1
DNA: TGTGCCAGCAGTGAATTCGCAGGGGGCTACAATGAGCAGTTCTTC
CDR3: CASSEFAGGYNEQFF

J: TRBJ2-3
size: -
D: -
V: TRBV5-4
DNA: TGTGCCAGCAGGTCAACTAGCAGCACAGATACGCAGTATTTT
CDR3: CASRSTSSTDTQYF

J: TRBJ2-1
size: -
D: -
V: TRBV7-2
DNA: TGTGCCAGCAGTAAAAGACGGGCGAATGAGCAGTTCTTC
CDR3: CASSKRRANEQFF

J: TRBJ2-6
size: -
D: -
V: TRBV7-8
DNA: TGTGCCAGCACGGGGGGCAGGTGGGGGGCCAACGTCCTGACTTTC
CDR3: CASTGGRWGANVLTF

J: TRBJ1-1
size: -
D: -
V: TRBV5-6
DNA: TGTGCCAGCAGCTTCCAGCTGAACACTGAAGCTTTCTTT
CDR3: CASSFQLNTEAFF

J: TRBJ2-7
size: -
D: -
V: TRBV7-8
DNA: TGTGCCAGCAGCTTAGTCTCTACTGGGGAAAGTAAAGAGCAGTACTTC
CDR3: CASSLVSTGESKEQYF

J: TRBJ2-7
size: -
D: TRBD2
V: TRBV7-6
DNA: TGTGCCAGCAGCCCCGGGACTAGCGGGAGAGCATACGAGCAGTACTTC
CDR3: CASSPGTSGRAYEQYF

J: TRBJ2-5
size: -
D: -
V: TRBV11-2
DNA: TGTGCCAGCAGCCCCCGGCTAGTGCATGAGACCCAGTACTTC
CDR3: CASSPRLVHETQYF

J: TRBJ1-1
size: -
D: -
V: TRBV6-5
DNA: TGTGCCAGCCGCACCCCCGACTCAAAAGCTTTCTTT
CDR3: CASRTPDSKAFF

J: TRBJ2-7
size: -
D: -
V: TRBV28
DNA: TGTGCCAGCAGTTTTGGCGGGAAATATTACGAGCAGTACTTC
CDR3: CASSFGGKYYEQYF

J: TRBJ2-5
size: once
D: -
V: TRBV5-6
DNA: TGTGCCAGCAGCTTGGTTGGCGGCCAAGAGACCCAGTACTTC
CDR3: CASSLVGGQETQYF

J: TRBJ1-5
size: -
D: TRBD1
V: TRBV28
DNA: TGTGCCAGCAGTTCCCCCAGACAGGGAGTACAGCCCCAGCATTTT
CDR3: CASSSPRQGVQPQHF

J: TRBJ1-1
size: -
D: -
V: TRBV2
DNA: TGTGCCAGCAGTTTTGGTGAACAGTTGAACACTGAAGCTTTCTTT
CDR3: CASSFGEQLNTEAFF

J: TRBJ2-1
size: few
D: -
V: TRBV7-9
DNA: TGTGCCAGCAGCCCCCAAGGGGACTCCTACAATGAGCAGTTCTTC
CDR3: CASSPQGDSYNEQFF

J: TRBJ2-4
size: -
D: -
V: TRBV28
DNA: TGTGCCAGCAGCCGCGAGCGGGTCCTAAACATTCAGTACTTC
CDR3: CASSRERVLNIQYF

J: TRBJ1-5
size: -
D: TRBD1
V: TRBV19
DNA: TGTGCCAGTAGTATCGGGGACAGGGGGCTGCTTCAATATCAGCCCCAGCATTTT
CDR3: CASSIGDRGLLQYQPQHF

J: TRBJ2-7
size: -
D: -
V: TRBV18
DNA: TGTGCCAGCTCACCAAGGGGGAAAACCTACGAGCAGTACTTC
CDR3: CASSPRGKTYEQYF

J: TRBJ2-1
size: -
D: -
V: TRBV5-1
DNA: TGCGCCAGCAGGTTCGGCCCTGTAGGCAACTCCTACAATGAGCAGTTCTTC
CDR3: CASRFGPVGNSYNEQFF

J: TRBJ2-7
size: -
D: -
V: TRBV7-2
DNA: TGTGCCAGCAGCTTAGGGGTCAACTACGAGCAGTACTTC
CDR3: CASSLGVNYEQYF

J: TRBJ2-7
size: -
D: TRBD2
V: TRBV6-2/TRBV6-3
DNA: TGTGCCAGCAGTGATCCAGCGGGAGAGAAGAGCTCCTACGAGCAGTACTTC
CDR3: CASSDPAGEKSSYEQYF